This T cell receptor beta chain was retrieved from a study of blood T cells in healthy people across ages. Worth noting for this clonotype: As yet, its antigen is unknown.

V lost 0 bases to trimming and J lost 6 bases; unmatched junction nucleotides: 11. There are 17 residues in the CDR3. Per the germline V gene, CDR1 is LGHDT and CDR2 is YNNKEL (reference sequence). Next came a second PCR, run for about 7 to 11 cycles, which used a sample-barcoded 5' primer along with a J-beta primer mix. TCRdb independently ran MiXCR on the 5' RACE reads; one entry per CDR3 protein. Counted here are about 1.8 million distinct CDR3 sequences, roughly 52% occurring once; the ten biggest clones make up around 2.1%. Study-wide findings and caveats: With unsorted PBMCs, a conclusive comparison of naive versus antigen-experienced cells was not possible. The percentage of naive T cells correlated strongly with TCR beta diversity.

Sequencing was carried out using blood. This clonotype originated in a middle-aged woman in good health. The rearrangement joins TRBV3-1 to TRBJ2-5; 9 bases fit TRBD2. DNA for the CDR3: TGTGCCAGCAGCCAAGATCTGATAGCGGGGGAGCCGAAGACCCAGTACTTC. It encodes CASSQDLIAGEPKTQYF.